Listed here are 9 T cell receptor beta chains from one sample, sequenced in a study of blood T cell repertoires in COVID-19. TCRdb's table, derived via immunoSEQ multiplex PCR, lists solely in-frame clones and lacks some. The sample shows more than 95,000 clones, about 74% of them seen only once. Material for sequencing was peripheral blood. These receptors all stem from a man aged 70 or older with acute or convalescent COVID-19.

The chain is built from TRBV21-1 and TRBJ2-7; the table assigns TRBD2, which was not confirmed against the DNA. TRBV21-1 is a pseudogene locus. The CDR3 covers 15 residues. CDR3 DNA: TGTGCCAGCAGCACCGGACTAGCGGGGTCCTACGAGCAGTACTTC. Translated: CASSTGLAGSYEQYF.

The rearrangement uses TRBV5-4 and TRBJ1-3; tentatively, D is TRBD1 (6 bases). The length of the CDR3 is 14 residues. The germline gives CDR1 SGHNT, CDR2 YYREEE (reference sequence). Deletions cut 4 bases from V and 0 bases from J, with 8 bases between. CDR3 residues: CASSPGDSGNTIYF. The CDR3 DNA reads as TGTGCCAGCAGCCCAGGGGACTCTGGAAACACCATATATTTT.

The V gene is TRBV12-3 or TRBV12-4, the J gene TRBJ2-5; 7 bases line up with TRBD1. The junction had 6 bases not matched to a gene; V was cut back by 6 bases and J by 5 bases. This CDR3 is built from 13 residues. CDR3: CASRLQGSETQYF. CDR3 nucleotide sequence: TGTGCCAGCAGGCTACAGGGGTCGGAGACCCAGTACTTC.

This chain connects TRBV18 to TRBJ1-1; 8 positions agree with TRBD1. The CDR3 covers 14 residues. The germline V gene encodes CDR1 KGHSH and CDR2 LQKENI. The V gene end was trimmed by 10 bases and the J gene end by 4 bases; junction bases not matched to a gene: 11. The CDR3 protein is CATFETGTGTEAFF. In DNA, the CDR3 is TGTGCCACCTTTGAGACCGGGACAGGCACTGAAGCTTTCTTT.

In nucleotides, the CDR3 is TGTGCCAGCAGGGGGACAGGGGGCGTCAAAAACATTCAGTACTTC. Translation gives CASRGTGGVKNIQYF. This sequence joins TRBV2 and TRBJ2-4; 12 nucleotides line up with TRBD1. This CDR3 comprises 15 residues. Trimming removed 6 bases from V and 3 bases from J; junction bases left unmatched: 3. CDR1 and CDR2 (germline): SNHLY, FYNNEI.

This chain joins TRBV25-1 and TRBJ2-5, with 7 positions matching TRBD2. The junction had 16 bases not matched to a gene; V was cut back by 4 bases and J by 2 bases. The CDR3 covers 18 residues. Looked up from germline, CDR1 is MGHDK and CDR2 is SYGVNS. CDR3 nucleotide sequence: TGTGCCAGCAGTGCCCTCCGGGGTGCGGGAGTATCACAAGAGACCCAGTACTTC. This codes for CASSALRGAGVSQETQYF.

The rearrangement links TRBV28 to TRBJ2-7; D is undetermined. The CDR3 contains 10 residues. V was shortened by 9 bases and J by 5 bases, with 8 bases between the two germline ends. The germline gives CDR1 MDHEN, CDR2 SYDVKM. The DNA of the CDR3 is TGTGCCAGTGGTTCTAACGAGCAGTACTTC. Its protein is CASGSNEQYF.

The chain uses TRBV5-6 and TRBJ1-4, with D possibly TRBD1 on 5 matching bases. V dropped 1 base and J dropped 8 bases, with 12 bases sitting between them. This CDR3 spans 14 amino acids. The germline V gene has CDR1 SGHDT and CDR2 YYEEEE. The CDR3 nucleotides are TGTGCCAGCAGCTTGTGGGGCGTCCAGGAAAAACTGTTTTTT. Translating it yields CASSLWGVQEKLFF.

The gene calls are TRBV30 and TRBJ2-7; no definite D call. V lost 3 bases, J lost 6 bases, and 15 bases lay in between. Germline values: CDR1 GTSNPN, CDR2 SVGIG (reference sequence). The CDR3 contains 13 residues. The CDR3 is CAWSQDFASEQYF. CDR3 in DNA: TGTGCCTGGAGCCAAGACTTCGCGAGCGAGCAGTACTTC.